The 21 T cell receptor beta chains listed next were all sequenced from one sample in a study of cytomegalovirus exposure and HLA in healthy donors. PCR employed 60 Vbeta and 13 Jbeta primers. The repertoire was sequenced with immunoSEQ multiplex PCR; TCRdb's copy has only in-frame clones and lacks some. Counted here are 100,000 to 150,000 clones, around 80% occurring once; the ten biggest clones make up about 2%. The sample comprised PBMCs. Receptors originate from a man younger than 35 in good health and CMV-seronegative.

The rearrangement links TRBV19 to TRBJ1-5, with TRBD1 matching over 7 bases. With 6 bases clipped from V and 1 base from J, the junction kept 0 bases outside the gene matches. The CDR3 spans 13 residues. Germline V gene data show CDR1 as LNHDA and CDR2 as SQIVND (reference sequence). CDR3 protein: CASRGQSNQPQHF. The CDR3 DNA is TGTGCCAGTAGGGGACAGAGCAATCAGCCCCAGCATTTT. Drawing the rest from reference TRBV19 and TRBJ1-5, the complete variable domain is DGGITQSPKYLFRKEGQNVTLSCEQNLNHDAMYWYRQDPGQGLRLIYYSQIVNDFQKGDIAEGYSVSREKKESFPLTVTSAQKNPTAFYLCASRGQSNQPQHFGDGTRLSIL.

This sequence joins TRBV6-6 and TRBJ1-2, with D unclear. Deletions cut 2 bases from V and 8 bases from J, with 12 bases between. Looked up from germline, CDR1 is MNHNY and CDR2 is SVGAGI (reference sequence). The CDR3 totals 13 residues. CDR3 in DNA: TGTGCCAGCAGTTACGGTCAGGCAATCGGCTACACCTTC. Translated, it gives CASSYGQAIGYTF.

The chain combines TRBV7-3 with TRBJ2-1; 14 nucleotides align to TRBD2. Per the germline V gene, CDR1 is SGHTA and CDR2 is FQGTGA. The CDR3 runs to 15 residues. V gave up 6 bases and J gave up 7 bases; unmatched junction bases: 5. CDR3 loop: CASRPGLAGENEQFF. The CDR3 DNA is TGTGCCAGCAGGCCGGGACTAGCGGGAGAAAATGAGCAGTTCTTC. The full variable domain, rest sourced from reference TRBV7-3 and TRBJ2-1, is GAGVSQTPSNKVTEKGKYVELRCDPISGHTALYWYRQSLGQGPEFLIYFQGTGAADDSGLPNDRFFAVRPEGSVSTLKIQRTERGDSAVYLCASRPGLAGENEQFFGPGTRLTVL.

This clone showed up many times. The chain links TRBV6-4 to TRBJ2-7; TRBD2 matches 13 bases. This CDR3 spans 16 amino acids. Germline V CDR1 and CDR2: MRHNA, SNTAGT. The V and J ends lost 3 bases and 8 bases, in that order; junction bases with no gene match: 10. CDR3 sequence: CASSEFAGTSGEKQYF. DNA of the CDR3: TGTGCCAGCAGTGAGTTCGCAGGGACTAGCGGGGAGAAGCAGTACTTC.

The CDR3 DNA follows: TGTGCCAGCAGCCCAGACCCTACGACTACGGGGACCCAGTACTTC. This sequence encodes CASSPDPTTTGTQYF. The chain recombines TRBV9 with TRBJ2-5; possibly TRBD2 for D (5 bases). Looked up from germline, CDR1 is SGDLS and CDR2 is YYNGEE. V was pared by 4 bases and J by 7 bases, with 20 bases between. This CDR3 contains 15 residues. The complete variable domain, with remaining parts taken from reference TRBV9 and TRBJ2-5, reads DSGVTQTPKHLITATGQRVTLRCSPRSGDLSVYWYQQSLDQGLQFLIQYYNGEERAKGNILERFSAQQFPDLHSELNLSSLELGDSALYFCASSPDPTTTGTQYFGPGTRLLVL.

The chain has TRBV29-1 and TRBJ2-1; 9 nucleotides match TRBD1. In germline, CDR1 is SQVTM, CDR2 ANQGSEA. CDR3 length: 13 residues. V dropped 2 bases and J dropped 7; count of bases not matched to a gene: 3. CDR3 nucleotide sequence: TGCAGCGTTGAAAGACAGGGGGAGAATGAGCAGTTCTTC. It is translated as CSVERQGENEQFF.

The J gene is TRBJ2-3, the V gene TRBV7-8, with D possibly matching TRBD1 (6 bases). V lost 5 bases and J 2 bases, leaving 17 bases between the germline ends. Germline lookup yields CDR1 SGHVS and CDR2 FQNEAQ. The CDR3 has 16 amino acids. This CDR3 reads CASSPFRQGNTDTQYF. CDR3 DNA: TGTGCCAGCAGCCCCTTCAGGCAGGGGAACACAGATACGCAGTATTTT.

The chain couples TRBV5-1 to TRBJ2-4; D remains unclear. This CDR3 comprises 14 residues. V was clipped by 2 bases and J by 0 bases, with 6 bases between them. Germline lookup yields CDR1 SGHRS and CDR2 YFSETQ. CDR3 residues: CASSFSLAKNIQYF. DNA for the CDR3: TGCGCCAGCAGCTTTTCTCTAGCCAAAAACATTCAGTACTTC.

The chain uses TRBV27 and TRBJ1-5; D is perhaps TRBD1 (6 bases). The V and J ends lost 5 bases and 7 bases respectively, with 18 bases between them. Germline assignment: CDR1 MNHEY and CDR2 SMNVEV (reference sequence). CDR3 length: 15 residues. The CDR3 DNA follows: TGTGCCAGCAGTCTGATACAGGAGGGGGGGCAGCCCCAGCATTTT. Translation: CASSLIQEGGQPQHF.

The gene calls are TRBV28 and TRBJ2-7, with D maybe TRBD2 (6 bases). This CDR3 spans 16 amino acids. V gave up 2 bases and J gave up 4 bases, with 18 bases separating them. Germline CDR1 is MDHEN and CDR2 is SYDVKM. CDR3 coding DNA: TGTGCCAGCAGTTTAATAACGGGGGATACCCCTTACGAGCAGTACTTC. This encodes CASSLITGDTPYEQYF.

This rearrangement joins TRBV27 to TRBJ2-7; D is unclear. Germline CDR1 is MNHEY and CDR2 is SMNVEV (reference sequence). V was pared by 3 bases and J by 3 bases, with 12 bases between. CDR3 length: 14 residues. CDR3 sequence: CASSFGNSGYEQYF. In DNA, the CDR3 is TGTGCCAGCAGTTTCGGTAATTCGGGCTACGAGCAGTACTTC.

This chain uses TRBV29-1 with TRBJ2-7; D perhaps matches TRBD2 (6 bases). The ends were cut back, 3 bases at V and 2 bases at J, with 14 bases in the middle. CDR3 size: 14 residues. Germline V gives CDR1 SQVTM, CDR2 ANQGSEA. CDR3 bases: TGCAGCGTTGATCCGCGGGATAGACCCTACGAGCAGTACTTC. Translation: CSVDPRDRPYEQYF.

Of note for this clone: Relative to the germline gene, one junction end is altered; a read error may explain this. CDR3 DNA: TGTGCCAGCAGTTACCTGGACAGCTCCAACTTTGGCTACACCTTC. Its protein product is CASSYLDSSNFGYTF. The chain combines TRBV6-5 with TRBJ1-2; the D gene is possibly TRBD1 (6 bases). CDR1 and CDR2 (germline): MNHEY, SVGAGI. This CDR3 is 15 amino acids long.

The rearrangement joins TRBV4-1 to TRBJ1-2; maybe TRBD1 (6 bases). CDR1 is MGHRA and CDR2 is YSYEKL in the germline V gene. The germline V and J ends were trimmed by 0 bases and 0 bases, with 11 bases remaining between them. CDR3 length: 16 residues. CDR3 sequence reads: CASSQDPAGANYGYTF. The CDR3 region has the DNA TGCGCCAGCAGCCAAGATCCGGCAGGGGCTAACTATGGCTACACCTTC.

This clone was observed a handful of times. J is TRBJ2-7 and V is TRBV27; TRBD2 matches at 7 bases. V was clipped by 0 bases and J by 2 bases; unmatched bases: 22. Germline values: CDR1 MNHEY, CDR2 SMNVEV (reference sequence). CDR3 length: 21 amino acids. The CDR3 nucleotides are TGTGCCAGCAGTTTATCGATAAAGGTGAGGGGTGGGCGGGAGCGAACCTACGAGCAGTACGTC. As protein: CASSLSIKVRGGRERTYEQYV.

J is TRBJ2-3 and V is TRBV7-3; 13 bases map to TRBD2. Germline CDR1 and CDR2: SGHTA and FQGTGA. After removal of 4 bases from V and 0 bases from J, the junction contained 10 bases not matched to a gene. The CDR3 spans 19 residues. The CDR3 region is CASSSTGTSGTASTDTQYF. The CDR3, as DNA: TGTGCCAGCAGCTCAACCGGGACTAGCGGGACTGCCAGCACAGATACGCAGTATTTT.

On this clone: Likely a read error: the CDR3 ends without its conserved phenylalanine or tryptophan. The DNA is omitted, as the CDR3 cannot be located on it reliably, and the CDR3 follows TCRdb's listing. The rearrangement uses TRBV9 and TRBJ2-7; TRBD2, the table's D call, was not compared with the DNA. The V gene's germline CDR1 is SGDLS and CDR2 YYNGEE. With termini counted, the CDR3 has 8 amino acids. The CDR3 loop is CASSVVET.

J is TRBJ1-2 and V is TRBV7-9; possible D gene TRBD1, 5 bases. The V gene's germline CDR1 is SEHNR and CDR2 FQNEAQ (reference sequence). V gave up 3 bases and J gave up 3 bases, with 5 bases separating them. The length of the CDR3 is 12 residues. The CDR3 nucleotides are TGTGCCAGCAGCTTGACAGACTATGGCTACACCTTC. Translation: CASSLTDYGYTF. The variable domain in full, with the rest retrieved from reference TRBV7-9 and TRBJ1-2, is DTGVSQNPRHKITKRGQNVTFRCDPISEHNRLYWYRQTLGQGPEFLTYFQNEAQLEKSRLLSDRFSAERPKGSFSTLEIQRTEQGDSAMYLCASSLTDYGYTFGSGTRLTVV.

The J gene is TRBJ2-1, the V gene TRBV5-1; 8 bases are shared with TRBD1. The ends lost 7 bases at V and 3 bases at J; junction bases unmatched: 15. Germline V gene data show CDR1 as SGHRS and CDR2 as YFSETQ. This CDR3 has 17 residues. The CDR3 region has the DNA TGCGCCAGCCGAGCCTTGGACGGACAGGGCAGCTACAATGAGCAGTTCTTC. The encoded protein is CASRALDGQGSYNEQFF.

The chain links TRBV9 to TRBJ1-3; 11 nucleotides match TRBD1. The CDR3 loop spans 16 amino acids. Losses at the gene ends were 2 bases for V and 7 bases for J; bases not matched to a gene: 8. The germline V gene has CDR1 SGDLS and CDR2 YYNGEE. The chain's CDR3 is CASSVLPGQGGNTIYF. The DNA of the CDR3 is TGTGCCAGCAGCGTTCTACCGGGACAGGGGGGTAACACCATATATTTT.

The chain is built from TRBV5-1 and TRBJ2-5; no firm D call. V lost 0 bases, J lost 4 bases, and 10 bases lay in between. This CDR3 has 14 residues. Germline V lookup: CDR1 SGHRS, CDR2 YFSETQ. CDR3 in DNA: TGCGCCAGCAGCTTGGCCGAGTCGATAGAGACCCAGTACTTC. Its translation: CASSLAESIETQYF. Complete variable domain (other parts from reference TRBV5-1 and TRBJ2-5): KAGVTQTPRYLIKTRGQQVTLSCSPISGHRSVSWYQQTPGQGLQFLFEYFSETQRNKGNFPGRFSGRQFSNSRSEMNVSTLELGDSALYLCASSLAESIETQYFGPGTRLLVL.